The 8 T cell receptor beta chains given below trace back to one sample, sequenced in a study of blood T cell repertoires in COVID-19 (dated by TCRdb to 2020 to 2022). Library preparation employed the immunoSEQ multiplex PCR assay. Drawn from immuneACCESS, this table holds only the in-frame rearrangements with V and J called that TCRdb kept. Clones are partly lost; checked studies trace under half to an unresolved V gene and leave the rest unexplained. The sample includes some 230,000 clones, with around four fifths observed a single time. The ten largest clones take up about 15% of the sample. The sample comprised PBMCs or T cells enriched from blood (not recorded which). The receptors stem from a man aged 40-55 years who had recovered from COVID-19.

The chain employs TRBV27 and TRBJ1-2, with TRBD1 matching over 9 bases. After removal of 8 bases from V and 4 bases from J, the junction contained 5 bases not matched to a gene. CDR3 length equals 13 residues. Germline lookup yields CDR1 MNHEY and CDR2 SMNVEV (reference sequence). CDR3 sequence (DNA): TGTGCCAGCTACGGACAGGGGCGCTATGGCTACACCTTC. Its protein is CASYGQGRYGYTF.

CDR3 protein: CASGRGNEQFF. CDR3 bases: TGTGCCAGCGGTCGAGGGAATGAGCAGTTCTTC. This sequence joins TRBV11-3 and TRBJ2-1; possible D gene TRBD2, 5 bases. The germline V gene has CDR1 SGHNT and CDR2 YENEEA. The CDR3 has 11 residues. The V end was cut by 8 bases, the J end by 7 bases, with 9 bases between.

The V gene is TRBV5-1, the J gene TRBJ1-1, with 9 positions matching TRBD1. V was pared by 4 bases and J by 4 bases, with 14 bases of the junction left unmatched. CDR1 is SGHRS, CDR2 YFSETQ, per germline. CDR3 length: 17 residues. Here the CDR3 DNA reads TGCGCCAGCAGCCCATTCCCCTCGGGACAGGGAGTCACTGAAGCTTTCTTT. It translates to CASSPFPSGQGVTEAFF.

The CDR3 reads CATSDPANYGYTF. For the CDR3, the DNA is TGTGCCACCAGTGATCCAGCTAACTATGGCTACACCTTC. J is TRBJ1-2 and V is TRBV24-1; D is ambiguous. This CDR3 region has 13 residues. The germline V gene has CDR1 KGHDR and CDR2 SFDVKD. V was shortened by 3 bases and J by 0 bases, with 4 bases between the two germline ends.

The chain couples TRBV5-1 to TRBJ1-1, with no clear D. The CDR3 runs to 13 residues. V shed 4 bases and J shed 0 bases, with 7 bases lying between them. CDR1 and CDR2 (germline): SGHRS, YFSETQ. The CDR3 loop is CASSVAMNTEAFF. CDR3 nucleotide sequence: TGCGCCAGCAGCGTAGCAATGAACACTGAAGCTTTCTTT.

At least ten counts were recorded for this clone. This rearrangement joins TRBV5-1 to TRBJ2-3; D ambiguous. V lost 1 base and J 2 bases, leaving 11 bases between the germline ends. The CDR3 loop spans 15 amino acids. In germline, CDR1 is SGHRS, CDR2 YFSETQ. The CDR3 nucleotides are TGCGCCAGCAGCTTGACGTCACCAGACACAGATACGCAGTATTTT. Protein product: CASSLTSPDTDTQYF.

The rearrangement joins TRBV24-1 to TRBJ2-7; 14 bases fit TRBD2. The germline V gene has CDR1 KGHDR and CDR2 SFDVKD. The junction had 10 bases not matched to a gene; V was cut back by 5 bases and J by 2 bases. The CDR3 covers 18 residues. CDR3 in DNA: TGTGCCACCAGTGGCCCCTCCGGGACTAGCGGGAGCACCTACGAGCAGTACTTC. Its translation: CATSGPSGTSGSTYEQYF.

About this clone itself: The same CDR3 can be traced to other DNA sequences in this sample. The gene calls are TRBV12-3 or TRBV12-4 and TRBJ1-1; D is perhaps TRBD1 (5 bases). V was clipped by 3 bases and J by 1 base, with 6 bases between them. The CDR3 is 13 amino acids. This chain's CDR3 is CASSFQGNTEAFF. Written as DNA, the CDR3 is TGTGCCAGCAGTTTCCAGGGGAACACTGAAGCTTTCTTT.